This T cell receptor (beta chain) was identified during a study of beta chain features in type 1 diabetes (dated by TCRdb to 2017 to 2018). Context from the whole study: Patients and healthy donors did not differ in mean age, gender distribution, total cell number or subset yield. A total of 100 million to 110 million sorted cells were examined across all samples, and a strong correlation was observed between cell number per subset and RNA yield. The study compared TCRB repertoires of sorted circulating CD4+ T cell subsets between recently diagnosed type 1 diabetes patients and matched healthy donors. Whereas all 28 donors provided naive and central memory subsets, regulatory and stem cell-like memory subsets were isolated from just 8 patients and roughly eight healthy donors.

Comment on this clone: No cognate antigen has been identified for it. Base qualities were left out, and no much larger clone turns up one base away.

Broad study findings and their caveats: At VDJ recombination sites, patients with type 1 diabetes made fewer insertions and deleted more nucleotides, a pattern implying thymic rearrangement abnormalities. Naive, central memory and regulatory TCRB repertoires appeared to be more alike among patients than among healthy donors. Shorter templates might be favored by PCR, yet because patient and control samples were amplified and corrected together, any such skew would affect both groups equally. Only small numbers of individuals were included in the HLA sub-analyses, which left unresolved whether HLA type had any influence on TCRB rearrangement. A moderate but significant shortening of TCRB CDR3 length was observed in type 1 diabetes patients in all four CD4+ subsets. Because cDNA rather than genomic DNA was sequenced, highly expressing activated cells could have been over-represented, although no difference in activation and CD3 levels was found between groups.

From the cysteine up to the phenylalanine, the CDR3 has a length of 17 residues. Only the CDR3 DNA stays, 51 bases, in frame from base 1. CDR1 SGHNT and CDR2 YYREEE were looked up in the germline V gene (reference sequence). The entire isolated RNA was reverse transcribed using the High Capacity cDNA Reverse Transcription Kit, and thus expressed TCRB transcripts were sequenced. Deep immunoSEQ sequencing was performed on naive, central memory and regulatory T cell samples, with an average of about 3.6 million total reads per sample. Sorted cells were lysed in RLT buffer, and RNA was extracted using DNase-treated RNeasy Micro or Mini kits according to cell number. To prevent cross-contamination, each cell subset was processed individually, whereas patient and healthy donor samples were processed jointly. Using the immunoSEQ multiplex PCR, TCRB sequences were amplified from cDNA into 87-bp fragments spanning the CDR3 region. Sequencing of the amplicons was performed on the Illumina HiSeq platform. On the study's bioinformatics: Synthetic template baselines were used to correct PCR bias computationally, reads within Hamming distance 2 were collapsed, and singletons that could not be merged were discarded. Reads were aligned to IMGT to assign V, D and J genes, CDR3 length, and insertions or deletions at six rearrangement sites. Within each subset, clonotype counts were normalized to sorted cell number, after which true diversity and Gini coefficients were computed with the tcR R package. Repertoire sharing was quantified using the overlap coefficient calculated on TCRB nucleotide sequences. The table was pulled from immuneACCESS by TCRdb, which kept in-frame rearrangements only. Such tables lose some clones; where checked, under half of the loss comes from unresolved V genes, and the rest has no known cause. The D gene and trimming were derived from the DNA, and the V and J assignments and clone size from that table. The sample table contains some 350,000 clones; only one count was recorded for roughly 9.8% of them. The top ten constitute about 0.6% of the sample.

A single peripheral blood draw of approximately 0.11 L on average was collected from each donor into heparinised tubes. A BD FACSAria II and a panel including CD45RO, CCR7, CD25, CD127, CD95 and CD27 were used to sort naive, central memory, regulatory and stem cell-like memory CD4+ T cells. Purity was above 95% for every sorted population. Right away, PBMCs were isolated by Lymphoprep density gradient centrifugation and were stained directly, with no culture step. To minimize batch effects, samples were stained and sorted in pairs, one healthy donor with one patient per experiment. This chain is built from TRBV5-4 and TRBJ2-5, with 10 bases aligning to TRBD2. The last part of the DNA fits TRBJ2-7 better; the J call may be wrong. The sequence came from a man younger than 45 with type 1 diabetes. Sequenced material: central memory CD4+ T cells from blood. The CDR3 region has the sequence CASSLSSGRSYSYEQYF. The sequenced DNA: TGTGCCAGCAGCTTGTCTAGCGGGAGATCGTACTCCTACGAGCAGTACTTC.